These 7 T cell receptor beta chains originate from one sample sequenced in a study of cytomegalovirus exposure and HLA in healthy donors. Both 60 Vbeta primers and 13 Jbeta primers went into the PCR. Using immunoSEQ multiplex PCR, the repertoire was profiled, and TCRdb retains in-frame clones only, with some absent. The sample shows roughly 120,000 clones, about 85% of them seen only once. The specimen sequenced was PBMCs. These receptors all stem from a man aged 50 or older in good health and CMV-seronegative.

The V gene is TRBV29-1, the J gene TRBJ2-6; 9 nucleotides line up with TRBD2. Germline lookup yields CDR1 SQVTM and CDR2 ANQGSEA. CDR3 length: 17 residues. V was clipped by 6 bases and J by 0 bases; unmatched bases: 9. CDR3 coding DNA: TGCAGCGTCAAGACTAGCGGATTAAGCTCTGGGGCCAACGTCCTGACTTTC. Amino acid sequence: CSVKTSGLSSGANVLTF.

This clone has only a few counts. The chain uses TRBV14 and TRBJ2-7, with 13 bases fitting TRBD2. Looked up from germline, CDR1 is SGHDN and CDR2 is FVKESK. The CDR3 is 18 amino acids. V was pared by 1 base and J by 4 bases, with 10 bases of the junction left unmatched. The CDR3 bases are TGTGCCAGCAGCCAAGGTAGGACTAGCGGGAGTGAGTGGTACGAGCAGTACTTC. Its translation: CASSQGRTSGSEWYEQYF.

V usage is TRBV7-8 and J usage is TRBJ2-3; D is uncertain. This CDR3 spans 11 amino acids. The V gene's germline CDR1 is SGHVS and CDR2 FQNEAQ. Trimming left V 5 bases short and J 2 bases short, with 2 bases between. The CDR3 spells CASSLTDTQYF. For the CDR3, the DNA is TGTGCCAGCAGCCTCACAGATACGCAGTATTTT. The full variable domain, with the rest looked up from reference TRBV7-8 and TRBJ2-3, is GAGVSQSPRYKVAKRGQDVALRCDPISGHVSLFWYQQALGQGPEFLTYFQNEAQLDKSGLPSDRFFAERPEGSVSTLKIQRTQQEDSAVYLCASSLTDTQYFGPGTRLTVL.

The count of this clone is one. This chain joins TRBV6-5 and TRBJ1-6, with 7 bases that match TRBD1. The length of the CDR3 is 14 residues. The trim removed 5 bases at V and 8 bases at J, leaving 6 bases unmatched. The germline CDR1 and CDR2 sequences are MNHEY and SVGAGI. The CDR3 DNA sequence: TGTGCCAGCAGTCTCCGGGACAGAGATTCACCCCTCCACTTT. This sequence encodes CASSLRDRDSPLHF.

This chain joins TRBV11-2 and TRBJ1-3; D may be TRBD1 (6 bases). The CDR3 loop spans 16 amino acids. Per the germline V gene, CDR1 is SGHAT and CDR2 is FQNNGV. V gave up 5 bases and J gave up 0 bases, with 14 bases separating them. CDR3 DNA: TGTGCCAGCAGCCTCGCACAGGGAAGCTCTGGAAACACCATATATTTT. Protein sequence: CASSLAQGSSGNTIYF.

A few counts support this clone. The genes are TRBV4-3 and TRBJ2-2; a weak D match, TRBD1 (5 bases). The CDR3 extends over 15 amino acids. CDR1 and CDR2 from the germline V gene are LGHNA and YSLEER. The germline V and J ends were trimmed by 6 bases and 1 base, with 12 bases remaining between them. The CDR3 DNA reads TGCGCCAGCAGAACGACAGTTATGAACACCGGGGAGCTGTTTTTT. As protein: CASRTTVMNTGELFF.

The chain joins TRBV18 to TRBJ1-5; perhaps TRBD1 as D (6 bases). The CDR3 covers 14 residues. Germline V lookup: CDR1 KGHSH, CDR2 LQKENI. V lost 3 bases and J lost 7, with 13 bases in between. CDR3 sequence (DNA): TGTGCCAGCTCACCGCTGACAGGAAGCCAGCCCCAGCATTTT. Amino acid sequence: CASSPLTGSQPQHF.